The T cell receptor beta chain described here comes from a study of cytomegalovirus exposure and HLA in healthy donors (dated by TCRdb to 2016 to 2017). With respect to the entire study: According to an earlier analysis of around 600 of the donors, about 170 million T cells yielded 117 million unique TCR beta sequences and about 280 Gb of sequence data. The number of typed donors differed by locus: about 620-640 for A, B, C, DRB1 and DQB1; approximately 520 for DQA1; fewer than 610 for DPA1; and roughly 450 for DPB1. An earlier analysis of some 600 of the donors applied high-throughput TCR beta sequencing to assess whether each TCR beta V gene segment acted as functional or pseudogenic. The study used immunosequencing to profile the T cell repertoires of some 600 subjects and linked those repertoires to cytomegalovirus serostatus. In addition to the first cohort of roughly 700 subjects, a separate validation cohort of 130 or so different subjects was used. High-throughput TCR immunosequencing, statistical association of individual TCRs with disease status, and machine learning were combined to predict cytomegalovirus infection status. Alongside the repertoire data, information on donor age, sex, ethnicity and CMV serostatus was compiled. HLA typing covered class I and class II loci at four-digit resolution. In a later genetic analysis, genome-wide SNP genotypes for about 55% of the roughly 700 donors were used, and that subset was treated as a discovery cohort. The genetic ancestry cluster associated with self-reported Caucasian donors included approximately 85% of the approximately 410 genotyped donors. Rather than using new phenotypic data, the later analysis identified candidate immune exposures from TCR beta sequences and from how often those sequences occurred across donors. About 280 gigabases of sequencing data and around 80 million unique TCR sequences made up an early release that covered 500 to 650 HLA-typed donors. Because of strong linkage in the cohort, roughly five DR-DQ haplotypes were treated as single units for association and clustering. The study aimed to test whether signatures of past pathogen exposure could be identified by cataloging public T cell receptors. On average, over 200,000 unique TCR beta nucleotide sequences were sequenced per donor among fewer than 500 genotyped donors of the cohort, with 15% to 20% of those sequences being non-productive. A later analysis re-analyzed previously published TCR beta repertoires from 660 or so donors and added high-resolution HLA genotyping to study TCR occurrence patterns. Every discovery cohort repertoire had been produced on one sequencing platform.

About this clone: The clone's antigen remains unknown. No base-level quality is on record; no much larger clone is a single base apart.

In total, 630 or so healthy bone marrow donors made up the cohort. At the time of sampling, every cohort member was nominally healthy, though immune exposures that went unrecorded were likely present. The donor was CMV seropositive and belonged to the group of 250 to 300 seropositive cohort members. Each donor provided a peripheral blood sample, and peripheral blood mononuclear cells were used for TCR beta sequencing. Genomic DNA was extracted from the blood cell samples with the Qiagen DNeasy Blood Extraction Kit. Library creation used the immunoSEQ multiplex PCR assay. A mixture of 60 forward primers for TCR Vbeta segments and 13 reverse primers for TCR Jbeta segments was used in the multiplex PCR. A multiplex PCR assay on genomic DNA amplified the CDR3 region of rearranged TCR beta genes. The Illumina HiSeq System was used to sequence the amplified TCR beta libraries as 87-base-pair reads. The authors' pipeline ran thus. A later analysis tallied approximately 87 million unique TCR beta chains across the 610 or so repertoires, and about 10 million of those chains were shared by two or more donors. Raw reads were error-corrected and collapsed into unique sequences with a nearest-neighbor algorithm that merged closely related sequences to remove PCR and sequencing errors. Alignment of CDR3 sequences to IMGT reference sequences was used to assign V, D and J gene segments. Each retained sequence needed at least a six-nucleotide match to both a V gene segment and a J gene segment. Rearrangements were classified as productive when the CDR3 lacked stop codons and remained in frame with V and J, and all other rearrangements were classified as non-productive. CDR3 was defined by IMGT convention, running from the second conserved V-encoded cysteine to the conserved J-encoded phenylalanine. In an earlier analysis of roughly 580 of the donors, sequences lacking an unambiguous match to a single V gene segment were excluded. In an earlier analysis of more than 500 of the donors, a V segment was called functional when productive rearrangements were above 56.7%, and segregating when the standard deviation between donors exceeded 5%. A statistical classification framework was developed to diagnose cytomegalovirus status using the catalog of TCR beta chain sequences. V and J gene assignment, in a later analysis, came from comparing TCR nucleotide sequences with IMGT/GENE-DB human TR gene sequences. A later analysis assigned CDR3 sequences and most-parsimonious VDJ recombination scenarios with the TCRdist pipeline. In a later analysis, each TCR beta chain was defined by its CDR3 amino acid sequence together with its V-gene family, and reads lacking a unique V-gene family were excluded. To address suspected cross-contamination and a sequencing artifact, a later analysis removed 592 highly shared, low-generation-probability nucleotide sequences. In a later analysis, a clonal expansion index was calculated for each public chain from normalized within-repertoire ranks of inferred template counts. In a later analysis, generation probabilities were computed with a VDJ recombination model fitted to out-of-frame rearrangements, and the resulting probabilities were checked against IGoR. A later analysis scored TCR-TCR, TCR-HLA and TCR-CMV co-occurrence with hypergeometric tests, applying a repertoire-size bias correction to TCR pairs. To estimate false discovery rates, a later analysis permuted the HLA or CMV assignments 20 times. A later analysis grouped co-occurring TCRs with DBSCAN, adding TCRdist sequence similarity when clustering within HLA-allele-positive subsets. Co-occurrence clustering excluded repertoires with fewer than 30,000 or more than 120,000 public chains, plus five with anomalous nucleotide sharing. The clones in this table, taken by TCRdb from immuneACCESS, are in-frame only. Not every clone is retained; where verified, under half of the shortfall comes from an unresolved V gene, and the cause of the rest is unknown. V and J calls and clone size are copied from that table; D and trimming were computed from the DNA. Here the sample has 100,000 to 150,000 clones; approximately 80% occur a single time. About a tenth of the sample is held by the ten biggest clonotypes.

The investigation overall reported the following: Strong co-occurrence of HLA alleles, especially DR and DQ, made assigning TCR associations to individual alleles difficult. A further reported finding was that TCR beta sequences accurately predicted the HLA-A and HLA-B alleles for most subjects in the first cohort. An earlier analysis of 587 of the donors showed that most TCR beta V segments appeared in productive rearrangements either about 87% or about 30% of the time, which broadly matched IMGT annotations. In vitro tests confirmed that a few of the cytomegalovirus-associated TCR beta chains recognize cytomegalovirus antigens. Immune exposure information for the cohort was limited to CMV serostatus. Across donors, most TCR sequences were observed very rarely, whereas some public TCRs were present in many individuals. Because HLA typing was unavailable for some donors at each locus, only the typed subset was used in association tests. In a later genetic analysis, a missense DCLRE1C variant was associated with V-gene and J-gene trimming of TCR beta chains, and the association was replicated in an independent cohort. A group of highly shared sequence variants was considered likely to be a technical artifact of the sequencing pipeline. According to a later analysis, parvovirus B19, influenza, CMV and Epstein-Barr virus appeared linked to several top co-occurrence clusters. Only TCR beta chains were sequenced in this cohort, and the absence of alpha or paired-chain data limited detectable features. A later analysis found that most CMV-associated TCR beta chains appeared HLA-restricted, with HLA associations seemingly driven largely by CMV exposure. In the study, approximately 160 TCR beta chains were listed as associated with cytomegalovirus. Linkage disequilibrium might explain the correlated functional status among segregating V segments, but an unknown experimental factor could not be excluded. Sequencing depth was assumed to be roughly uniform across donors in the presence/absence analyses, though that assumption may not hold. At a false discovery rate of 0.05, a later analysis linked 16,951 TCR beta sequences to specific HLA alleles. The classifier was reported to diagnose cytomegalovirus status with high specificity and sensitivity in both the original cohort and the validation cohort. Because counts were too low, 15 to 20 rarely observed V segments, including chromosome 9 orphons, were excluded from the earlier analysis of around 640 of the donors. According to a later analysis, TCR association rates differed among HLA loci, with DRB1 alleles showing the most associated TCRs and HLA-C alleles showing the fewest. Compared with equally common non-associated chains, HLA-associated TCR beta chains in a later analysis were more clonally expanded and had lower generation probabilities. The authors suggested that the approach could potentially be generalized to other disease states and immunological phenotypes. Compared with the approximately 600-donor mean, donors in an Asian-associated ancestry cluster had fewer N-insertions in productive TCRs, according to a later genetic analysis.

The receptor's source is a man aged 25 to 40 in good health and CMV-seropositive. Sequencing used PBMCs.

This receptor carries the CDR3 CASSFSVRVNTEAFF. The DNA is as follows: TGTGCCAGCAGCTTTAGCGTACGGGTGAACACTGAAGCTTTCTTT. The V and J genes are TRBV7-9 and TRBJ1-1; the D gene cannot be resolved reliably. The CDR3 contains 15 residues, cysteine and phenylalanine counted. Just CDR3 DNA is preserved here, 45 bases in frame from base 1. CDR1 and CDR2 (SEHNR, FQNEAQ) derive from the germline V gene (reference sequence). V drops 3 bases and J drops 0 bases, leaving 11 bases in between.